The rows below give T cell receptor beta chains drawn from one sample of a study of blood T cell repertoires in COVID-19. Some clones are missing from TCRdb's copy, which holds only in-frame ones; the method was immunoSEQ multiplex PCR. The profile covers some 100,000 clones, with 90% to 95% appearing a single time and about 1.8% taken by the ten largest. The specimen was peripheral blood. The receptors originated from a human donor with active COVID-19. The donor label of this sample is uncertain. Both conserved end residues are part of each CDR3. D genes are given only for firm matches. A clone size is listed for some rows: how often the clone was seen (once, few, many), or a class if it is expanded.

v_gene,d_gene,abundance,j_gene,CDR3nt,CDR3aa
TRBV15,TRBD1,-,TRBJ1-4,TGTGCCACCAGCAGTAACAGGGGGCGCGGGGAAAAACTGTTTTTT,CATSSNRGRGEKLFF
TRBV19,TRBD1,-,TRBJ1-6,TGTGCCAGTAGTATCCGACCCGGACAGGTGGGGAGCTCCTATAATTCACCCCTCCACTTT,CASSIRPGQVGSSYNSPLHF
TRBV5-1,TRBD1,-,TRBJ2-3,TGCGCCAGCAGCCTCGGGACAGGGGGTTACACAGATACGCAGTATTTT,CASSLGTGGYTDTQYF
TRBV2,TRBD1,once,TRBJ1-2,TGTGCCAGCAGTGAACCCGGGACAGGGGGTCACTATGGCTACACCTTC,CASSEPGTGGHYGYTF
TRBV7-2,-,-,TRBJ2-7,TGTGCCAGCAGCTTAGACCCAGGGATCACCTACGAGCAGTACTTC,CASSLDPGITYEQYF
TRBV28,TRBD1,-,TRBJ2-1,TGTGCCAGCAGCCCGCTCCGGGACAGGGTAATTTATGAGCAGTTCTTC,CASSPLRDRVIYEQFF
TRBV5-6,-,-,TRBJ1-3,TGTGCCAGCAGCTCTACAGGGATCTCTGGAAACACCATATATTTT,CASSSTGISGNTIYF
TRBV28,-,-,TRBJ2-6,TGTGCCAGCACTAGGGGTACTGGGGCCAACGTCCTGACTTTC,CASTRGTGANVLTF
TRBV5-1,TRBD2,few,TRBJ2-7,TGCGCCAGCAGCTTGTATCGAGGACTAGCGGGACTCAAACCCTACGAGCAGTACTTC,CASSLYRGLAGLKPYEQYF
TRBV10-1,-,-,TRBJ2-3,TGCGCCAGCAGTGAAAGGGCGGGGGATACGCAGTATTTT,CASSERAGDTQYF
TRBV2,TRBD2,-,TRBJ2-3,TGTGCCAGCAGTCCACAAGGACTAGCAAGCACAGATACGCAGTATTTT,CASSPQGLASTDTQYF
TRBV6-5,-,-,TRBJ2-1,TGTGCCAGCCCGGACTTAGGAGATGAGCAGTTCTTC,CASPDLGDEQFF
TRBV5-6,TRBD1,-,TRBJ1-1,TGTGCCAGCAGCGCGACAGGGGGCGTGAACACTGAAGCTTTCTTT,CASSATGGVNTEAFF
TRBV3-1/TRBV3-2,TRBD1,-,TRBJ1-1,TGTGCCAGCAGCCAGATTACAGGGGGTAATGATGAAGCTTTCTTT,CASSQITGGNDEAFF
TRBV6-2/TRBV6-3,-,-,TRBJ2-1,TGTGCCAGCAGTTACTCGAGCTGGGGGCGGAGCTCCTACAATGAGCAGTTCTTC,CASSYSSWGRSSYNEQFF
TRBV7-9,TRBD2,-,TRBJ2-3,TGTGCCAGCAGCGCGGGACTAGCGGAAACAGATACGCAGTATTTT,CASSAGLAETDTQYF